This TCR beta chain was found in a study of tumor and adjacent non-tumor tissue in lung cancer. Points from the study as a whole: Shorter survival was associated with higher TCR diversity in tumors. In normal lung, the top 100 clones were significantly more dominant than in tumor.

No cell sorting was done before RNA was extracted from the tissue. Three rounds of nested PCR, following a modified ARM-PCR protocol, produced the TCRbeta library. TCRdb called the multiplex PCR reads again in MiXCR, with one record for every CDR3 protein. The sample lists more than 85,000 distinct CDR3 sequences, approximately 57% seen once, with about 15% in the top ten. The trim removed 7 bases at V and 2 bases at J, leaving 7 bases unmatched. CDR3 length: 15 residues. The germline V gene encodes CDR1 DFQATT and CDR2 SNEGSKA (reference sequence). About this clonotype: Antigen: not known.

This chain links TRBV20-1 with TRBJ2-7, with 14 bases matching TRBD2. The sample comprised lung tumor tissue. This clonotype originated in a man in his 70s with non-small cell lung cancer. This chain's CDR3 is CSVTGTSGSPYEQYF. For the CDR3, the DNA is TGCAGTGTTACTGGGACTAGCGGGAGTCCCTACGAGCAGTACTTC.